What follows is one T cell receptor beta chain and its context. Trimming pared 2 bases from V and 10 bases from J, leaving 12 bases between. Germline CDR1 SGHDT, CDR2 YYEEEE. The CDR3 loop spans 12 amino acids. These data are taken from a study of control samples from healthy donors and cancer patients. The repertoire was sequenced with immunoSEQ multiplex PCR; TCRdb's copy has only in-frame clones and lacks some. Of some 45,000 clones in the sample, 83% were seen once. The sequenced sample consisted of blood. J is TRBJ1-1 and V is TRBV5-6; TRBD1 might be the D (6 bases). This receptor was taken from a man aged 55 to 70 in good health. The CDR3 sequence: CASSLQGGPAFF. The CDR3 DNA follows: TGTGCCAGCAGCTTACAGGGTGGACCAGCTTTCTTT.